This paragraph covers one TCR beta chain sequence. Its specificity is not known. These data belong to a study of cytomegalovirus exposure and HLA in healthy donors. Findings and limits, study-wide: In a later analysis, common viral pathogens appeared linked to several of the most significant clusters. Solely CMV serostatus was available to characterize immune exposure. TCR beta chain V- and J-gene trimming was linked, in a later analysis, to a missense variant in DCLRE1C. A later examination showed that TCR association rates differed by HLA locus, with DRB1 most and HLA-C fewest.

The PCR made use of 60 Vbeta and 13 Jbeta primers. Using immunoSEQ multiplex PCR, the repertoire was profiled, and TCRdb retains in-frame clones only, with some absent. The table has 150,000 to 200,000 clones, over 60% seen once. There are 19 residues in the CDR3. Germline-derived CDR1 and CDR2 are MGHRA and YSYEKL. Between the trimmed V and J ends, which lost 3 bases and 1 base, there was a span of 24 bases. The V gene is TRBV4-1, the J gene TRBJ1-1; D possibly corresponds to TRBD1 (6 bases). Sequencing input: PBMCs. The sequence derives from a woman in her 30s in good health and CMV-seronegative. The CDR3 loop is CASSHGREGGGMRNTEAFF. CDR3 nucleotides: TGCGCCAGCAGCCATGGTCGGGAGGGGGGAGGGATGCGGAACACTGAAGCTTTCTTT.